The rows below give T cell receptor beta chains drawn from one sample of a study of T cell responses to AZD1222 COVID-19 vaccine. The assay was immunoSEQ multiplex PCR, and TCRdb's table has in-frame clones only and misses some. The sample includes roughly 190,000 clones, 92% of them seen just once. This specimen consisted of peripheral blood, obtained on day 0 of AZD1222 vaccination. These receptors were taken from an adult in good health. Each CDR3 is given with its conserved first and last residue. Each record gives: V gene, CDR3 length, J gene, clone size, D gene, CDR3 protein, CDR3 DNA. The D gene is left open where the match is weak. Clone sizes are given selectively: once, few, many, or a class where the clone is expanded.

TRBV7-9,14,TRBJ1-3,.,.,CASSSGLSGNTIYF,TGTGCCAGCAGCTCCGGACTCTCTGGAAACACCATATATTTT
TRBV5-1,11,TRBJ1-1,.,.,CASSQNTEAFF,TGCGCCAGCAGCCAGAACACTGAAGCTTTCTTT
TRBV21-1,17,TRBJ1-3,.,.,CASSKWVGEDSGNTIYF,TGTGCCAGCAGCAAGTGGGTCGGAGAAGACTCTGGAAACACCATATATTTT
TRBV20-1,18,TRBJ1-2,.,TRBD1,CSASPGTGGGLPSRGYTF,TGCAGTGCCAGTCCCGGGACAGGGGGCGGGCTCCCATCCCGTGGCTACACCTTC
TRBV6-6,13,TRBJ1-1,.,.,CASSYARVTEAFF,TGTGCCAGCAGTTACGCCCGGGTCACTGAAGCTTTCTTT
TRBV13,13,TRBJ1-2,few,.,CASSVTRNYGYTF,TGTGCCAGCAGCGTAACAAGGAACTATGGCTACACCTTC
TRBV5-5,12,TRBJ2-7,.,.,CASSSVPYEQYF,TGTGCCAGCAGCTCGGTCCCCTACGAGCAGTACTTC
TRBV6-5,14,TRBJ2-7,.,.,CASSSDGSSYEQYF,TGTGCCAGCAGCTCGGACGGGAGCTCCTACGAGCAGTACTTC
TRBV29-1,13,TRBJ1-1,.,TRBD1,CSVTDRGPTEAFF,TGCAGCGTTACTGACAGGGGGCCCACTGAAGCTTTCTTT
TRBV27,14,TRBJ2-5,.,TRBD2,CASRTALAEETQYF,TGTGCCAGCAGAACTGCCCTAGCGGAAGAGACCCAGTACTTC
TRBV15,13,TRBJ1-2,.,.,CATSRAQGGGYTF,TGTGCCACCAGCCGTGCACAGGGAGGAGGCTACACCTTC